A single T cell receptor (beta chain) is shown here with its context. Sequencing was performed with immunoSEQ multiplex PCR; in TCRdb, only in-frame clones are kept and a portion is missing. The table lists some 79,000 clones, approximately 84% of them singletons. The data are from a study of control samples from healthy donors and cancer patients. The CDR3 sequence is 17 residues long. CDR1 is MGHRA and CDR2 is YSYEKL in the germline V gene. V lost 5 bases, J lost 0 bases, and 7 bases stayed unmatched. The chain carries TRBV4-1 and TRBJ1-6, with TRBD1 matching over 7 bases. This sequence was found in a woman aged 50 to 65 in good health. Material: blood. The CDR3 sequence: CASSAQTGSSYNSPLHF. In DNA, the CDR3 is TGCGCCAGCAGCGCCCAGACAGGGAGCTCCTATAATTCACCCCTCCACTTT.